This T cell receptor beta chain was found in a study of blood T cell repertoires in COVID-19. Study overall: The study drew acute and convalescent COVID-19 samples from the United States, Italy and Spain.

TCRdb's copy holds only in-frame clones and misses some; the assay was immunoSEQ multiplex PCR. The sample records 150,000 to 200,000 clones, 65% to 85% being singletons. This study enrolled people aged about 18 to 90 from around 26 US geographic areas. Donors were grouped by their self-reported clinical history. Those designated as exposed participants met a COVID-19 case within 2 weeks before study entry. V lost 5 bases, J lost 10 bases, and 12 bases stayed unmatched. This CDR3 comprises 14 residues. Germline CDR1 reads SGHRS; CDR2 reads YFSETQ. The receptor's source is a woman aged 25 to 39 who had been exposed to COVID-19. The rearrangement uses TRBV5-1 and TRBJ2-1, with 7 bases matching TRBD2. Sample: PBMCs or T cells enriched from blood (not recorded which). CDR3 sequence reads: CASRISGGAREQFF. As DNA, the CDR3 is TGCGCCAGCAGAATTTCGGGGGGAGCGCGGGAGCAGTTCTTC. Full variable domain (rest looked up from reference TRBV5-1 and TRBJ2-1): KAGVTQTPRYLIKTRGQQVTLSCSPISGHRSVSWYQQTPGQGLQFLFEYFSETQRNKGNFPGRFSGRQFSNSRSEMNVSTLELGDSALYLCASRISGGAREQFFGPGTRLTVL.